These T cell receptor beta chains were read from a single sample in a study of response to subunit inactivated influenza vaccine. TCRdb reprocessed the RT-PCR reads with MiXCR, giving one entry per CDR3 protein. Among about 540,000 distinct CDR3 sequences, approximately 24% were seen once, and the ten largest hold around 2.8%. The same data also went into a second study, on T cells expressing NK-cell markers.

The sequencing used CD4+ T cells sorted from PBMCs, collected roughly 12 days after vaccination. The origin of the receptors is a man over 45 who received an inactivated influenza vaccine. CDR3s include the opening cysteine and the closing phenylalanine or tryptophan. The D gene is left open where the match is weak. Expanded clones get a size class; other rows say once, few or many, or leave the size out.

clone_size: -; v_call: TRBV30; d_call: -; j_call: TRBJ1-6; cdr3_aa: CAWISDSSYNSPLHF; cdr3_nt: TGTGCCTGGATATCCGATAGCTCCTATAATTCACCCCTCCACTTT
clone_size: -; v_call: TRBV7-8; d_call: -; j_call: TRBJ1-2; cdr3_aa: CASAKGGGYTF; cdr3_nt: TGTGCCAGCGCCAAGGGGGGTGGCTACACCTTC
clone_size: few; v_call: TRBV6-5; d_call: -; j_call: TRBJ2-7; cdr3_aa: CASSYSAQSYEQYF; cdr3_nt: TGTGCCAGCAGTTACTCGGCCCAGTCCTACGAGCAGTACTTC
clone_size: few; v_call: TRBV11-2; d_call: -; j_call: TRBJ1-6; cdr3_aa: CASSRINRERNSPLHF; cdr3_nt: TGTGCCAGCAGCCGAATTAACAGGGAAAGGAATTCACCCCTCCACTTT
clone_size: few; v_call: TRBV30; d_call: TRBD2; j_call: TRBJ2-1; cdr3_aa: CACFSGSSYNEQFF; cdr3_nt: TGTGCCTGCTTTAGCGGGAGCTCCTACAATGAGCAGTTCTTC
clone_size: many; v_call: TRBV7-8; d_call: -; j_call: TRBJ1-3; cdr3_aa: CATRSDTYSGNTIYF; cdr3_nt: TGTGCCACCAGAAGCGACACCTACTCTGGAAACACCATATATTTT
clone_size: -; v_call: TRBV28; d_call: TRBD1; j_call: TRBJ1-5; cdr3_aa: CATTTGGFYSNQPQHF; cdr3_nt: TGTGCCACCACGACAGGGGGGTTCTATAGCAATCAGCCCCAGCATTTT
clone_size: -; v_call: TRBV7-3; d_call: TRBD2; j_call: TRBJ2-3; cdr3_aa: CASSSSSGRAVDTQYF; cdr3_nt: TGTGCCAGCAGCTCTTCTAGCGGGAGGGCCGTAGATACGCAGTATTTT
clone_size: -; v_call: TRBV7-2; d_call: -; j_call: TRBJ2-7; cdr3_aa: CASSLLAENYEQYF; cdr3_nt: TGTGCCAGCAGCTTATTGGCAGAGAACTACGAGCAGTACTTC
clone_size: few; v_call: TRBV10-3; d_call: -; j_call: TRBJ2-7; cdr3_aa: CAIRGTESYEQYF; cdr3_nt: TGTGCCATCCGGGGGACAGAAAGTTACGAGCAGTACTTC
clone_size: few; v_call: TRBV5-1; d_call: TRBD1; j_call: TRBJ1-5; cdr3_aa: CASSATGDSNQPQHF; cdr3_nt: TGCGCCAGCAGCGCGACAGGGGATAGCAATCAGCCCCAGCATTTT
clone_size: few; v_call: TRBV7-9; d_call: -; j_call: TRBJ2-2; cdr3_aa: CAHQGRGNRGTGELFF; cdr3_nt: TGTGCCCACCAAGGAAGGGGAAATAGGGGCACCGGGGAGCTGTTTTTT
clone_size: -; v_call: TRBV7-2; d_call: -; j_call: TRBJ2-3; cdr3_aa: CASNPPGTDTQYF; cdr3_nt: TGTGCCAGCAACCCACCGGGCACAGATACGCAGTATTTT
clone_size: many; v_call: TRBV7-2; d_call: TRBD1; j_call: TRBJ1-6; cdr3_aa: CASSLAGTGRLHF; cdr3_nt: TGTGCCAGCAGCTTAGCGGGGACAGGAAGGCTCCACTTT
clone_size: -; v_call: TRBV7-2; d_call: TRBD1; j_call: TRBJ1-1; cdr3_aa: CASSLVRRDRGRGVTEAFF; cdr3_nt: TGTGCCAGCAGCTTAGTGCGTAGGGACAGGGGTAGGGGGGTCACTGAAGCTTTCTTT
clone_size: -; v_call: TRBV29-1; d_call: -; j_call: TRBJ2-3; cdr3_aa: CSVEADSTDTQYF; cdr3_nt: TGCAGCGTTGAAGCGGATAGCACAGATACGCAGTATTTT
clone_size: -; v_call: TRBV12-3/TRBV12-4; d_call: -; j_call: TRBJ1-2; cdr3_aa: CASSRVARGNYGYTF; cdr3_nt: TGTGCCAGCAGCCGAGTAGCCAGGGGAAACTATGGCTACACCTTC
clone_size: -; v_call: TRBV5-1; d_call: TRBD2; j_call: TRBJ2-1; cdr3_aa: CASSWRTSGYNEQFF; cdr3_nt: TGCGCCAGCAGCTGGAGGACTAGCGGGTACAATGAGCAGTTCTTC
clone_size: few; v_call: TRBV7-2; d_call: TRBD2; j_call: TRBJ2-1; cdr3_aa: CASRPGLAASGEQFF; cdr3_nt: TGTGCCAGCAGACCGGGACTAGCGGCCTCGGGTGAGCAGTTCTTC
clone_size: -; v_call: TRBV20-1; d_call: TRBD2; j_call: TRBJ2-2; cdr3_aa: CSARAGLAVTGELFF; cdr3_nt: TGCAGTGCTAGGGCGGGACTAGCGGTCACCGGGGAGCTGTTTTTT
clone_size: -; v_call: TRBV18; d_call: TRBD2; j_call: TRBJ2-1; cdr3_aa: CASSPAGTSGRSTYNEQFF; cdr3_nt: TGTGCCAGCTCACCGGCCGGGACTAGCGGGAGAAGCACCTACAATGAGCAGTTCTTC
clone_size: -; v_call: TRBV12-3/TRBV12-4; d_call: -; j_call: TRBJ2-3; cdr3_aa: CASSFGDSSDTQYF; cdr3_nt: TGTGCCAGCAGTTTTGGGGATTCATCAGATACGCAGTATTTT
clone_size: -; v_call: TRBV27; d_call: -; j_call: TRBJ2-7; cdr3_aa: CASSSPGSEEQYF; cdr3_nt: TGTGCCAGCAGTTCGCCCGGGTCTGAGGAGCAGTACTTC
clone_size: -; v_call: TRBV7-8; d_call: TRBD1; j_call: TRBJ1-4; cdr3_aa: CASSPPRGIDEKLFF; cdr3_nt: TGTGCCAGCAGCCCACCCAGGGGGATTGATGAAAAACTGTTTTTT
clone_size: -; v_call: TRBV7-3; d_call: -; j_call: TRBJ2-1; cdr3_aa: CASSLRRGDEQFF; cdr3_nt: TGTGCCAGCAGCTTAAGGAGGGGAGATGAGCAGTTCTTC
clone_size: few; v_call: TRBV7-9; d_call: -; j_call: TRBJ1-4; cdr3_aa: CASSLAVTAREKLFF; cdr3_nt: TGTGCCAGCAGCTTAGCTGTTACTGCCCGCGAAAAACTGTTTTTT
clone_size: few; v_call: TRBV24-1; d_call: TRBD1; j_call: TRBJ2-5; cdr3_aa: CATQGGGETQYF; cdr3_nt: TGTGCCACCCAAGGGGGCGGGGAGACCCAGTACTTC
clone_size: many; v_call: TRBV14; d_call: TRBD2; j_call: TRBJ2-5; cdr3_aa: CASSQESGRGPGETQYF; cdr3_nt: TGTGCCAGCAGCCAAGAATCCGGGAGGGGTCCAGGAGAGACCCAGTACTTC
clone_size: -; v_call: TRBV15; d_call: -; j_call: TRBJ1-3; cdr3_aa: CATSSRRRSGNTIYF; cdr3_nt: TGTGCCACCAGCAGCCGCAGGCGCTCTGGAAACACCATATATTTT
clone_size: -; v_call: TRBV6-2/TRBV6-3; d_call: -; j_call: TRBJ2-7; cdr3_aa: CASRPGTPVSYEQYF; cdr3_nt: TGTGCCAGCAGACCCGGGACGCCGGTCTCCTACGAGCAGTACTTC
clone_size: -; v_call: TRBV29-1; d_call: -; j_call: TRBJ2-4; cdr3_aa: CSARPGGQGNIQYF; cdr3_nt: TGCAGCGCGCGACCGGGAGGACAGGGAAACATTCAGTACTTC
clone_size: many; v_call: TRBV20-1; d_call: TRBD2; j_call: TRBJ2-5; cdr3_aa: CSASPGGQETQYF; cdr3_nt: TGCAGTGCTAGCCCGGGGGGCCAAGAGACCCAGTACTTC
clone_size: few; v_call: TRBV7-2; d_call: -; j_call: TRBJ2-1; cdr3_aa: CASGHSYNEQFF; cdr3_nt: TGTGCCAGCGGCCACTCCTACAATGAGCAGTTCTTC
clone_size: -; v_call: TRBV5-1; d_call: -; j_call: TRBJ2-5; cdr3_aa: CASSLGRQKETQYF; cdr3_nt: TGCGCCAGCAGCTTGGGGCGTCAGAAAGAGACCCAGTACTTC
clone_size: few; v_call: TRBV7-9; d_call: -; j_call: TRBJ2-2; cdr3_aa: CASSVGAGTGELFF; cdr3_nt: TGTGCCAGCAGCGTAGGCGCGGGCACCGGGGAGCTGTTTTTT
clone_size: -; v_call: TRBV5-1; d_call: TRBD1; j_call: TRBJ2-1; cdr3_aa: CASTGTAGANEQFF; cdr3_nt: TGCGCGAGCACCGGGACAGCCGGGGCCAATGAGCAGTTCTTC
clone_size: -; v_call: TRBV14; d_call: TRBD2; j_call: TRBJ2-3; cdr3_aa: CASSRGGRRLFGTDTQYF; cdr3_nt: TGTGCCAGCAGCCGCGGGGGGCGACGACTGTTTGGGACAGATACGCAGTATTTT
clone_size: -; v_call: TRBV6-1; d_call: -; j_call: TRBJ1-1; cdr3_aa: CASRTGGGNSKAFF; cdr3_nt: TGTGCCAGCAGAACAGGAGGGGGTAATAGTAAGGCTTTCTTT
clone_size: few; v_call: TRBV7-2; d_call: TRBD2; j_call: TRBJ2-1; cdr3_aa: CASSLEVAGRGNEQFF; cdr3_nt: TGTGCCAGCAGCTTAGAGGTAGCGGGCCGGGGCAATGAGCAGTTCTTC
clone_size: many; v_call: TRBV6-5; d_call: -; j_call: TRBJ1-1; cdr3_aa: CASSRHQGEAFF; cdr3_nt: TGTGCCAGCAGTCGTCACCAGGGGGAAGCTTTCTTT
clone_size: -; v_call: TRBV6-1; d_call: -; j_call: TRBJ2-7; cdr3_aa: CASRADFRASYEQYF; cdr3_nt: TGTGCCAGCAGGGCAGATTTCAGGGCCTCCTACGAGCAGTACTTC
clone_size: -; v_call: TRBV6-2/TRBV6-3; d_call: -; j_call: TRBJ2-3; cdr3_aa: CASSYASLATDTQYF; cdr3_nt: TGTGCCAGCAGTTACGCTAGCCTAGCCACAGATACGCAGTATTTT
clone_size: few; v_call: TRBV10-3; d_call: -; j_call: TRBJ2-3; cdr3_aa: CAISENPGGTTSTDTQYF; cdr3_nt: TGTGCCATCAGTGAGAATCCTGGGGGGACAACTAGCACAGATACGCAGTATTTT
clone_size: few; v_call: TRBV6-2/TRBV6-3; d_call: -; j_call: TRBJ2-6; cdr3_aa: CASSYLTGTGSGANVLTF; cdr3_nt: TGTGCCAGCAGTTACTTGACAGGTACCGGCTCTGGGGCCAACGTCCTGACTTTC
clone_size: -; v_call: TRBV20-1; d_call: TRBD1; j_call: TRBJ2-7; cdr3_aa: CSAPGTGAYEQYF; cdr3_nt: TGCAGTGCTCCCGGGACAGGGGCCTACGAGCAGTACTTC
clone_size: -; v_call: TRBV4-2; d_call: TRBD2; j_call: TRBJ2-7; cdr3_aa: CASSQVPTIAGTRLVSYEQYF; cdr3_nt: TGTGCCAGCAGCCAAGTGCCCACCATAGCCGGGACTAGATTAGTGTCCTACGAGCAGTACTTC
clone_size: few; v_call: TRBV11-2; d_call: -; j_call: TRBJ1-5; cdr3_aa: CASSLEQGRNQPQHF; cdr3_nt: TGTGCCAGCAGCTTAGAACAGGGAAGGAATCAGCCCCAGCATTTT
clone_size: -; v_call: TRBV20-1; d_call: TRBD2; j_call: TRBJ2-3; cdr3_aa: CSARGTSGTPDTQYF; cdr3_nt: TGCAGTGCTAGAGGGACTAGCGGGACCCCAGATACGCAGTATTTT
clone_size: -; v_call: TRBV11-2; d_call: -; j_call: TRBJ2-1; cdr3_aa: CASSFMDRDPNEQFF; cdr3_nt: TGTGCCAGCAGCTTTATGGACAGAGACCCCAATGAGCAGTTCTTC
clone_size: -; v_call: TRBV12-3/TRBV12-4; d_call: TRBD1; j_call: TRBJ1-6; cdr3_aa: CASSETGNSSPLHF; cdr3_nt: TGTGCCAGCAGTGAGACAGGGAACAGTTCACCCCTCCACTTT
clone_size: few; v_call: TRBV7-2; d_call: -; j_call: TRBJ2-5; cdr3_aa: CASSPNAGGQKTQYF; cdr3_nt: TGTGCCAGCAGCCCTAACGCGGGCGGTCAAAAGACCCAGTACTTC
clone_size: -; v_call: TRBV6-1; d_call: -; j_call: TRBJ2-7; cdr3_aa: CASSDVGRQIYEQYF; cdr3_nt: TGTGCCAGCAGTGATGTGGGCCGCCAAATCTACGAGCAGTACTTC
clone_size: -; v_call: TRBV20-1; d_call: -; j_call: TRBJ1-5; cdr3_aa: CSARVRRGSNNQPQHF; cdr3_nt: TGCAGTGCTAGAGTTAGAAGGGGCTCGAACAATCAGCCCCAGCATTTT
clone_size: -; v_call: TRBV10-3; d_call: -; j_call: TRBJ1-2; cdr3_aa: CAIKTDNYGYTF; cdr3_nt: TGTGCCATCAAAACGGACAACTATGGCTACACCTTC
clone_size: few; v_call: TRBV5-1; d_call: TRBD1; j_call: TRBJ2-7; cdr3_aa: CASSWGQASSYEQYF; cdr3_nt: TGCGCCAGCAGCTGGGGACAGGCGAGCTCCTACGAGCAGTACTTC
clone_size: many; v_call: TRBV7-2; d_call: -; j_call: TRBJ2-5; cdr3_aa: CASSLVGGTQYF; cdr3_nt: TGTGCCAGCAGCTTAGTTGGGGGGACCCAGTACTTC
clone_size: few; v_call: TRBV4-3; d_call: -; j_call: TRBJ2-4; cdr3_aa: CASSQIQGNIQYF; cdr3_nt: TGCGCCAGCAGCCAGATCCAAGGGAACATTCAGTACTTC